The 21 T cell receptor beta chains in this list originate from one sample, sequenced in a study of cytomegalovirus exposure and HLA in healthy donors. Primers included in the PCR were 60 Vbeta and 13 Jbeta primers. The protocol was immunoSEQ multiplex PCR, while the TCRdb copy is restricted to in-frame clones and leaves out a portion. The sample includes about 81,000 clones, 77% of them seen just once. Source material: PBMCs. Receptor source: a man aged 50 to 60 in good health and CMV-seropositive.

This clone came up a few times. V and J are TRBV27 and TRBJ2-7, with a weak D call TRBD1 (6 bases). Trimming stripped 2 bases from V and 2 bases from J, with 7 bases between. Germline loops: CDR1 MNHEY, CDR2 SMNVEV (reference sequence). The CDR3 is 13 residues long. The CDR3 region has the DNA TGTGCCAGCAGTTTAGGGACAACCTACGAGCAGTACTTC. Encoded protein: CASSLGTTYEQYF.

V gene TRBV4-2 combines with J gene TRBJ2-1, with TRBD2 matching over 8 bases. The CDR3 covers 15 residues. Germline V gene lookup returns CDR1 LGHNA and CDR2 YNFKEQ. J gave up 8 bases and V 0 bases, and 6 bases lay outside the gene matches. The CDR3 DNA sequence: TGTGCCAGCAGCCAAGATTGGACTAGCAGCGATGAGCAGTTCTTC. Translated: CASSQDWTSSDEQFF.

The V call is TRBV25-1, the J call TRBJ1-4; TRBD1 is a possible D gene (6 bases). The CDR3 extends over 14 amino acids. The germline gives CDR1 MGHDK, CDR2 SYGVNS. The V and J ends lost 3 bases and 5 bases respectively, with 10 bases between them. Here the CDR3 reads CASSDRTVNEKLFF. The DNA for the CDR3 is TGTGCCAGCAGTGACCGGACAGTCAATGAAAAACTGTTTTTT.

This chain links TRBV27 with TRBJ1-1, with TRBD1 matching 12 bases. V trimming: 2 bases; J trimming: 4 bases; junction bases outside the gene matches: 5. The CDR3 contains 16 residues. Germline CDR1 and CDR2: MNHEY and SMNVEV (reference sequence). The CDR3 region has the DNA TGTGCCAGCAGTTTAAAGTGGGGACAGGGGGCCACTGAAGCTTTCTTT. Its translation: CASSLKWGQGATEAFF.

This rearrangement joins TRBV27 to TRBJ2-7, with TRBD1 identical over 7 bases. The CDR3 is 16 amino acids. The V and J ends lost 5 bases and 1 base, in that order; junction bases with no gene match: 11. Germline V gene lookup returns CDR1 MNHEY and CDR2 SMNVEV (reference sequence). CDR3 region: CASSPRQGMLSYEQYF. CDR3 nucleotides: TGTGCCAGCAGTCCGCGACAGGGAATGCTTTCCTACGAGCAGTACTTC.

DNA for the CDR3: TGTGCCAGCAGTGAAAGCGCAAGAACTAGGTTTGGCGAGCAGTACTTC. Amino acid sequence: CASSESARTRFGEQYF. This chain links TRBV25-1 with TRBJ2-7; D might be TRBD2 (5 bases). Germline assignment: CDR1 MGHDK and CDR2 SYGVNS. The CDR3 is 16 amino acids. Trimming left V 2 bases short and J 6 bases short, with 20 bases between.

V gene TRBV6-4 combines with J gene TRBJ1-1; 8 bases are shared with TRBD1. The germline gives CDR1 MRHNA, CDR2 SNTAGT. J was trimmed by 5 bases and V by 4 bases; bases with no gene match: 9. The CDR3 length is 15 residues. Here the CDR3 DNA reads TGTGCCAGCAGTGTGGGAACAGGGGGAAGTACTGAAGCTTTCTTT. This translates into CASSVGTGGSTEAFF.

V gene TRBV9 combines with J gene TRBJ2-7, with 8 bases identical to TRBD2. The J segment lost 0 bases and the V segment lost 4 bases, leaving 6 bases of the junction unmatched. The CDR3 is 15 residues long. Germline V gives CDR1 SGDLS, CDR2 YYNGEE. The CDR3 here is CASSLGGGSSYEQYF. CDR3 bases: TGTGCCAGCAGCCTCGGGGGGGGCAGCTCCTACGAGCAGTACTTC.

In nucleotides, the CDR3 is TGTGCCAGCAGTTTTCTTACAGGGGGGGGCCAGGAGACCCAGTACTTC. Translated, it gives CASSFLTGGGQETQYF. The rearrangement links TRBV28 to TRBJ2-5, with a weak D call TRBD1 (8 bases). Germline V gene data show CDR1 as MDHEN and CDR2 as SYDVKM. The CDR3 is 16 amino acids. V lost 3 bases and J lost 5, with 19 bases in between.

This rearrangement joins TRBV6-6 to TRBJ1-3, with TRBD1 as a possible D gene (6 bases). CDR3 length: 16 amino acids. V lost 2 bases and J lost 0, with 11 bases in between. The germline CDR1 and CDR2 sequences are MNHNY and SVGAGI (reference sequence). CDR3 nucleotide sequence: TGTGCCAGCAGTTACGACAGGTCATCCTCTGGAAACACCATATATTTT. This encodes CASSYDRSSSGNTIYF.

In DNA, the CDR3 is TGTGCCAGCAGCCAAGCTAGGCCCGGAGGTGAAAAACTGTTTTTT. Translated: CASSQARPGGEKLFF. J is TRBJ1-4 and V is TRBV14, with unresolved D. CDR1 SGHDN and CDR2 FVKESK come from the germline V gene. Trimming took 1 base from V and 7 from J, leaving 13 bases between them. The CDR3 has 15 residues.

This clone appeared a few times. The rearrangement joins TRBV15 to TRBJ2-1; a weak D match, TRBD2 (6 bases). The CDR3 is 13 amino acids. Trimming cost V 1 base and J 15 bases, with 16 bases left between them. Germline V gene lookup returns CDR1 LNHNV and CDR2 YYDKDF (reference sequence). The CDR3 DNA reads as TGTGCCACCAGCAGAGCGAGGGACTCCTCCCCGTTCTTC. This sequence encodes CATSRARDSSPFF.

The gene calls are TRBV19 and TRBJ1-5; TRBD1 aligns across 7 bases. Germline loops: CDR1 LNHDA, CDR2 SQIVND (reference sequence). Trimming took 1 base from V and 5 from J; bases not matched to a gene: 5. The CDR3 is made up of 15 amino acids. DNA of the CDR3: TGTGCCAGTAGTATAGCGGGACAGAGTTATCAGCCCCAGCATTTT. This encodes CASSIAGQSYQPQHF.

This chain connects TRBV7-9 to TRBJ2-1; 7 bases line up with TRBD2. The CDR3 runs to 16 residues. In germline, CDR1 is SEHNR, CDR2 FQNEAQ (reference sequence). The trim removed 5 bases at V and 4 bases at J, leaving 11 bases unmatched. CDR3 sequence: CASSPYLAATYNEQFF. The CDR3 DNA is TGTGCCAGCAGCCCCTATCTAGCGGCTACTTACAATGAGCAGTTCTTC.

The rearrangement joins TRBV6-4 to TRBJ2-3, with D unresolved. CDR3 length equals 13 residues. The V end was cut by 4 bases, the J end by 0 bases, with 5 bases between. CDR1 is MRHNA and CDR2 is SNTAGT in the germline V gene. This CDR3 reads CASSARSTDTQYF. CDR3 bases: TGTGCCAGCAGTGCCAGGAGCACAGATACGCAGTATTTT.

The J gene is TRBJ2-3, the V gene TRBV7-3, with D maybe TRBD2 (5 bases). This CDR3 contains 15 residues. Trimming shortened V by 0 bases and J by 0 bases, and 7 bases separated the two germline ends. CDR1 SGHTA and CDR2 FQGTGA come from the germline V gene. The CDR3 protein is CASSLTSASTDTQYF. The CDR3, as DNA: TGTGCCAGCAGCTTAACTAGCGCTAGCACAGATACGCAGTATTTT.

As for this clone: This sample includes further DNA sequences coding for the same CDR3. The chain is built from TRBV29-1 and TRBJ1-2, with D perhaps TRBD1 (5 bases). This CDR3 has 11 amino acids. Germline CDR1 and CDR2: SQVTM and ANQGSEA. The V end lost 4 bases, the J end lost 8 bases, and 11 bases lay between the germline ends. CDR3 protein: CSVGQGVGYTF. Here the CDR3 DNA reads TGCAGCGTTGGGCAGGGCGTCGGCTACACCTTC.

This clone appeared a single time. The CDR3 region has the DNA TGCGCCAGCAGCTCGCAGGGGACAGGTAGCACTGAAGCTTTCTTT. Translating it yields CASSSQGTGSTEAFF. The chain combines TRBV5-1 with TRBJ1-1, with 8 bases lining up with TRBD1. Germline-derived CDR1 and CDR2 are SGHRS and YFSETQ. V trimming: 3 bases; J trimming: 4 bases; junction bases outside the gene matches: 8. The CDR3 runs to 15 residues.

The chain combines TRBV2 with TRBJ2-1; D may be TRBD1 (5 bases). The germline V gene has CDR1 SNHLY and CDR2 FYNNEI. V lost 7 bases and J lost 5, with 18 bases in between. The CDR3 is 15 residues long. CDR3 amino acids: CASTKDIGANNEQFF. The CDR3 DNA reads TGTGCCAGCACCAAGGACATAGGGGCCAACAATGAGCAGTTCTTC. Variable domain in full (rest from reference TRBV2 and TRBJ2-1): EPEVTQTPSHQVTQMGQEVILRCVPISNHLYFYWYRQILGQKVEFLVSFYNNEISEKSEIFDDQFSVERPDGSNFTLKIRSTKLEDSAMYFCASTKDIGANNEQFFGPGTRLTVL.

This clone was detected only a few times. Germline is not matched at one junction end, which may reflect a read error. The chain joins TRBV7-9 to TRBJ2-5, with D perhaps TRBD2 (6 bases). The CDR3 totals 15 residues. Germline V CDR1 and CDR2: SEHNR, FQNEAQ (reference sequence). The CDR3, as DNA: TGTTCCAGCAGTCCAAAGAGGAGACTAGAGGAGACCCAGTACTTC. Its protein product is CSSSPKRRLEETQYF.

This chain links TRBV10-3 with TRBJ1-5, with D possibly being TRBD1 (6 bases). Germline CDR1 and CDR2: ENHRY and SYGVKD. Between the trimmed V and J ends, which lost 4 bases and 0 bases, there was a span of 10 bases. This CDR3 has 15 amino acids. CDR3: CAISAGQYSNQPQHF. Written as DNA, the CDR3 is TGTGCCATCAGTGCAGGACAGTATAGCAATCAGCCCCAGCATTTT.